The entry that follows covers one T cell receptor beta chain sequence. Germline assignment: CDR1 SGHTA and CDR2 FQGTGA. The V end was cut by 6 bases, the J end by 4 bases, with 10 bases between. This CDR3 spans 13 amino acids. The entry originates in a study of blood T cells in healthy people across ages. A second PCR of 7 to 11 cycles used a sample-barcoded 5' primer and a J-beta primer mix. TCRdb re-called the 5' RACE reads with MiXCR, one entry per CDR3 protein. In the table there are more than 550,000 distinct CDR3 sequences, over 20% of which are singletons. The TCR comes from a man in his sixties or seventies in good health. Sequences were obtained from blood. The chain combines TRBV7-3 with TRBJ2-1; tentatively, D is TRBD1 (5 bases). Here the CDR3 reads CASRQDTYNEQFF. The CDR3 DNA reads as TGTGCCAGCAGACAGGACACTTACAATGAGCAGTTCTTC.